The 18 T cell receptor beta chains listed next were all sequenced from one sample in a study of OX40 agonist ivuxolimab in advanced cancers. Assay used: immunoSEQ multiplex PCR; TCRdb lists only in-frame clones, some missing. Here the sample spans under 100,000 clones, 75% to 90% being singletons. This sample comprised CD4+ or CD8+ T cells sorted from blood, obtained in a trial of the OX40 agonist ivuxolimab. The receptor set was obtained from an adult with an advanced solid tumor such as melanoma, head and neck, liver or kidney cancer.

The genes are TRBV6-1 and TRBJ2-3, with 8 bases identical to TRBD2. The J segment lost 5 bases and the V segment lost 2 bases, leaving 12 bases of the junction unmatched. The CDR3 runs to 17 residues. The germline V gene encodes CDR1 MNHNS and CDR2 SASEGT. CDR3 amino acids: CASSERAAGAAGDTQYF. CDR3 coding DNA: TGTGCCAGCAGTGAAAGGGCAGCGGGGGCAGCTGGAGATACGCAGTATTTT.

A remark on this clone: The junction shows a germline mismatch at one end, possibly a read error. The chain is built from TRBV7-9 and TRBJ1-6; TRBD1 matches 9 bases. Germline lookup yields CDR1 SEHNR and CDR2 FQNEAQ (reference sequence). There are 16 residues in the CDR3. The CDR3 nucleotides are TGTGCCAGCAGCTTATCCGGGACAGGGTATAGTTCACCCCTCCACTTT. The encoded protein is CASSLSGTGYSSPLHF.

The chain has TRBV2 and TRBJ1-5, with TRBD1 matching 9 bases. This CDR3 contains 14 residues. Trimming at V came to 6 bases and at J to 4 bases, leaving 4 bases not matched to a gene. From germline, CDR1 is SNHLY and CDR2 FYNNEI. Here the CDR3 DNA reads TGTGCCAGCAGGGCTGGACAGGGGAATCAGCCCCAGCATTTT. It encodes CASRAGQGNQPQHF. Filled out from reference TRBV2 and TRBJ1-5, the complete variable domain reads EPEVTQTPSHQVTQMGQEVILRCVPISNHLYFYWYRQILGQKVEFLVSFYNNEISEKSEIFDDQFSVERPDGSNFTLKIRSTKLEDSAMYFCASRAGQGNQPQHFGDGTRLSIL.

In its sample, this clone was seen once. The CDR3 bases are TGCGCCAGCAGCTTTGGGCAGGGTGGCTATGGCTACACCTTC. Translating gives CASSFGQGGYGYTF. This chain uses TRBV5-1 with TRBJ1-2, with a possible D match to TRBD1 (5 bases). Germline loops: CDR1 SGHRS, CDR2 YFSETQ. The CDR3 contains 14 residues. V gave up 2 bases and J gave up 4 bases, with 12 bases separating them.

The chain is built from TRBV7-2 and TRBJ2-3; D unclear. The germline CDR1 and CDR2 sequences are SGHTA and FQGNSA. V was shortened by 5 bases and J by 10 bases, with 22 bases between the two germline ends. The CDR3 length is 15 residues. The CDR3 sequence is CASSPGVLSPDAQYF. Here the CDR3 DNA reads TGTGCCAGCAGCCCTGGGGTGCTATCCCCCGATGCGCAGTATTTT. Combining the CDR3 with reference TRBV7-2 and TRBJ2-3 gives the whole variable domain GAGVSQSPSNKVTEKGKDVELRCDPISGHTALYWYRQSLGQGLEFLIYFQGNSAPDKSGLPSDRFSAERTGGSVSTLTIQRTQQEDSAVYLCASSPGVLSPDAQYFGPGTRLTVL.

The chain couples TRBV13 to TRBJ2-7; D might be TRBD1 (6 bases). V dropped 4 bases and J dropped 1 base, with 14 bases sitting between them. The CDR3 consists of 15 residues. Germline assignment: CDR1 PRHDT and CDR2 FYEKMQ (reference sequence). The CDR3 region is CASSSQGSGSYEQYF. The CDR3, as DNA: TGTGCCAGCAGCTCACAGGGATCAGGGTCCTACGAGCAGTACTTC.

The chain couples TRBV2 to TRBJ1-4; D is possibly TRBD1 (5 bases). The CDR3 is 14 amino acids. The V and J ends lost 4 bases and 5 bases respectively, with 11 bases between them. From germline, CDR1 is SNHLY and CDR2 FYNNEI. DNA of the CDR3: TGTGCCAGCAGTGGAGGGGTCCCCAATGAAAAACTGTTTTTT. Amino acid sequence: CASSGGVPNEKLFF. Using reference TRBV2 and TRBJ1-4 for the parts outside the CDR3, the full variable domain is EPEVTQTPSHQVTQMGQEVILRCVPISNHLYFYWYRQILGQKVEFLVSFYNNEISEKSEIFDDQFSVERPDGSNFTLKIRSTKLEDSAMYFCASSGGVPNEKLFFGSGTQLSVL.

The chain is built from TRBV2 and TRBJ1-2, with TRBD1 as a possible D gene (6 bases). The CDR3 has 14 residues. Trimming removed 7 bases from V and 1 base from J, with 13 bases in between. Germline lookup yields CDR1 SNHLY and CDR2 FYNNEI. Here the CDR3 DNA reads TGTGCCAGCAATGGACAGAGTTTTAACTATGGCTACACCTTC. Encoded protein: CASNGQSFNYGYTF.

V is TRBV7-3 and J is TRBJ1-3; D is unresolved. V was shortened by 2 bases and J by 4 bases, with 6 bases between the two germline ends. Germline values: CDR1 SGHTA, CDR2 FQGTGA. There are 13 residues in the CDR3. The CDR3 DNA follows: TGTGCCAGCAGCTTAGGCGGGGGAAACACCATATATTTT. Its protein is CASSLGGGNTIYF.

V usage is TRBV19 and J usage is TRBJ1-3; D remains ambiguous. V lost 4 bases and J lost 0, with 7 bases in between. The CDR3 is 14 residues long. CDR1 and CDR2 (germline): LNHDA, SQIVND (reference sequence). The CDR3 loop is CASSRVVSGNTIYF. The CDR3 nucleotides are TGTGCCAGTAGTAGGGTCGTCTCTGGAAACACCATATATTTT.

V is TRBV5-4 and J is TRBJ2-1, with a weak D call TRBD2 (6 bases). Germline V gene lookup returns CDR1 SGHNT and CDR2 YYREEE (reference sequence). This CDR3 is built from 15 residues. The V end lost 2 bases, the J end lost 0 bases, and 9 bases lay between the germline ends. CDR3 DNA sequence: TGTGCCAGCAGCTTTGGGGGGAGCTCCTACAATGAGCAGTTCTTC. Its protein product is CASSFGGSSYNEQFF.

The rearrangement joins TRBV27 to TRBJ1-5; D is undetermined. Germline lookup yields CDR1 MNHEY and CDR2 SMNVEV (reference sequence). V lost 2 bases and J lost 4, with 9 bases in between. The CDR3 runs 14 residues. CDR3 bases: TGTGCCAGCAGTTTACGGTGGGGTAATCAGCCCCAGCATTTT. Translation gives CASSLRWGNQPQHF.

V and J are TRBV10-3 and TRBJ2-7; possible D gene TRBD1, 5 bases. Germline CDR1 is ENHRY and CDR2 is SYGVKD. Between the trimmed V and J ends, which lost 6 bases and 5 bases, there was a span of 11 bases. The CDR3 covers 12 residues. The CDR3 sequence is CAIRQDPHEQYF. Written as DNA, the CDR3 is TGTGCCATCAGACAGGATCCCCACGAGCAGTACTTC.

This clone was seen a few times. This chain joins TRBV4-3 and TRBJ1-2; TRBD1 matches 7 bases. J gave up 8 bases and V 0 bases, and 9 bases lay outside the gene matches. This CDR3 contains 15 residues. Germline CDR1 and CDR2: LGHNA and YSLEER. The CDR3: CASSQEWGRGEGYTF. The CDR3 DNA reads as TGCGCCAGCAGCCAAGAATGGGGCAGGGGGGAAGGCTACACCTTC.

V is TRBV6-1 and J is TRBJ1-3; D gene unclear. V shed 7 bases and J shed 0 bases, with 7 bases lying between them. CDR1 is MNHNS and CDR2 is SASEGT in the germline V gene. This CDR3 comprises 13 residues. CDR3 nucleotide sequence: TGTGCCAGCACCGGCAGCTCTGGAAACACCATATATTTT. Its protein is CASTGSSGNTIYF.

The chain uses TRBV5-1 and TRBJ1-6; a weak D match, TRBD1 (5 bases). Germline V gene sequence: CDR1 SGHRS, CDR2 YFSETQ. Trimming removed 4 bases at V and 0 bases at J, with 14 bases between. The CDR3 length is 17 residues. CDR3 sequence (DNA): TGCGCCAGCAGCCTCCGGCCAGGGAGCTCCTATAATTCACCCCTCCACTTT. Its protein product is CASSLRPGSSYNSPLHF.

The CDR3 DNA reads as TGTGCCAGCAGCCAAACAGGGGGCCCAGATACGCAGTATTTT. It codes for CASSQTGGPDTQYF. V usage is TRBV7-3 and J usage is TRBJ2-3; the match to TRBD1 covers 9 bases. Trimming cost V 5 bases and J 4 bases; bases outside gene matches: 4. Looked up from germline, CDR1 is SGHTA and CDR2 is FQGTGA. The CDR3 spans 14 residues.

This chain links TRBV5-1 with TRBJ1-2; 8 positions agree with TRBD1. The V segment lost 2 bases and the J segment 2 bases; nucleotides outside the gene matches: 8. The CDR3 sequence is 16 residues long. Germline V gene sequence: CDR1 SGHRS, CDR2 YFSETQ. CDR3 nucleotide sequence: TGCGCCAGCAGCTTAATGGGTCGGACAGGGAACTATGGCTACACCTTC. It yields the protein CASSLMGRTGNYGYTF.